This T cell receptor beta chain was sequenced for a study of T cell repertoires in cytomegalovirus infection. At the level of the study: Selected CMV epitopes included recently identified HLA-C-restricted ones as well as well-studied HLA-B-restricted ones. It can be stated that public TCR beta signatures indicated CMV infection as well as a matching HLA type. General study results and limits: The cumulative frequency of public TCR beta families distinguished individuals who carried CMV together with the relevant HLA. HLA-C-restricted CMV-specific TCR beta clonotypes were dominant in the ex vivo response.

TCRdb ran MiXCR on the reads and lists one entry per CDR3 protein. The sample records about a million distinct CDR3 sequences, approximately 33% being singletons. For this clonotype: Its antigen is currently unknown.

Sequencing was performed on cultured CD8+ T cells from PBMCs, taken from culture after CMV antigen stimulation. The sequence was obtained from a human donor in good health (CMV status not recorded). Some clones in this sample may be carry-over from other donors' samples.

CDR3 nucleotide sequence: TGTGCCAACGAACTAGCGGACCAAGAGACCCAGTACTTC. Encoded protein: CANELADQETQYF. This chain uses TRBV2 with TRBJ2-5; TRBD2 matches 8 bases. The germline V gene has CDR1 SNHLY and CDR2 FYNNEI. The CDR3 is 13 residues long. The junction had 4 bases not matched to a gene; V was cut back by 10 bases and J by 0 bases.